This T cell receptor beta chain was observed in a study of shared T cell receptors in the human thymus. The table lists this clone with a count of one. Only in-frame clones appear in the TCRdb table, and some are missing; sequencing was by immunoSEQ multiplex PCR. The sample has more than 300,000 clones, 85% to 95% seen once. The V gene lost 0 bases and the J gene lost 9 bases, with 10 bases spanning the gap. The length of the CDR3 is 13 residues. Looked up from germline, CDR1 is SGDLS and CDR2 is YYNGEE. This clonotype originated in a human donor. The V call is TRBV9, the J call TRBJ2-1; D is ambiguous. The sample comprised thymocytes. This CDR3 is CASSVGLLSEQFF. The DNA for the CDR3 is TGTGCCAGCAGCGTAGGTCTCCTTAGTGAGCAGTTCTTC.